Each of the 23 T cell receptor beta chains below was sequenced from the same sample in a study of T cells after yellow fever vaccination. Each CDR3 protein gets one entry after TCRdb re-called the 5' RACE reads with MiXCR. The sample includes 200,000 to 250,000 distinct CDR3 sequences, approximately 3% of them seen just once. This material consisted of CD4+ T cells sorted from PBMCs, taken 10 days after the yellow fever booster vaccination. The source of these receptors is a man aged 18 to 30 who received the YFV17D yellow fever vaccine.

This clonotype was seen more than once but under ten times. This chain uses TRBV4-1 with TRBJ1-1, with TRBD1 matching over 7 bases. The ends lost 0 bases at V and 0 bases at J; junction bases unmatched: 19. The CDR3 is 21 residues long. CDR1 and CDR2 from the germline V gene are MGHRA and YSYEKL. CDR3 DNA sequence: TGCGCCAGCAGCCAAGACAGTCGGAACAGGGGCAGATTGGGGGTGAACACTGAAGCTTTCTTT. Amino acids: CASSQDSRNRGRLGVNTEAFF.

This clonotype has at least ten counts. The V call is TRBV24-1, the J call TRBJ2-5; 7 bases agree with TRBD1. CDR1 is KGHDR and CDR2 is SFDVKD in the germline V gene. The V segment lost 2 bases and the J segment 9 bases; nucleotides outside the gene matches: 8. This CDR3 is built from 14 residues. This chain's CDR3 is CATSDSTTQGAQYF. For the CDR3, the DNA is TGTGCCACCAGTGATTCAACGACTCAGGGGGCCCAGTACTTC.

This clonotype appeared many times. The V gene is TRBV7-2, the J gene TRBJ2-4; TRBD1 or TRBD2 may be the D gene (5 bases each). Germline V gene lookup returns CDR1 SGHTA and CDR2 FQGNSA. The CDR3 consists of 15 residues. V lost 3 bases and J lost 2, with 11 bases in between. CDR3 bases: TGTGCCAGCAGCTTTGGGGGTCGGTCCAAAAACATTCAGTACTTC. It translates to CASSFGGRSKNIQYF.

This rearrangement joins TRBV28 to TRBJ2-2, with 10 bases matching TRBD2. The CDR3 consists of 16 residues. V lost 5 bases, J lost 3 bases, and 6 bases stayed unmatched. The V gene's germline CDR1 is MDHEN and CDR2 SYDVKM. DNA of the CDR3: TGTGCCAGCAGTCTAGGACTAGCGGCTTACACCGGGGAGCTGTTTTTT. It translates to CASSLGLAAYTGELFF.

This clonotype was recorded at least ten times. The rearrangement links TRBV20-1 to TRBJ1-3; 7 nucleotides agree with TRBD1. With V trimmed by 6 bases and J by 2 bases, 7 bases remained unmatched. The CDR3 is made up of 14 amino acids. Looked up from germline, CDR1 is DFQATT and CDR2 is SNEGSKA (reference sequence). DNA for the CDR3: TGCAGTGCAGGCGGGACAGAGACTGGAAACACCATATATTTT. Residues: CSAGGTETGNTIYF.

This clonotype has ten or more counts. The chain recombines TRBV4-2 with TRBJ1-1; TRBD1 matches at 9 bases. The CDR3 is made up of 14 amino acids. Germline values: CDR1 LGHNA, CDR2 YNFKEQ. With 0 bases clipped from V and 10 bases from J, the junction kept 6 bases outside the gene matches. In DNA form, the CDR3 reads TGTGCCAGCAGCCAAGATCGGGGACAGGGAGGAGCTTTCTTT. Translation: CASSQDRGQGGAFF.

This clonotype was counted between two and nine times. V is TRBV6-2 or TRBV6-3 and J is TRBJ2-2; D ambiguous. CDR1 is MNHEY, CDR2 SVGEGT, per germline. The CDR3 loop spans 11 amino acids. V shed 5 bases and J shed 9 bases, with 7 bases lying between them. CDR3 region: CASSQTRELFF. CDR3 bases: TGTGCCAGCAGTCAGACTCGGGAGCTGTTTTTT.

This rearrangement joins TRBV6-2 or TRBV6-3 to TRBJ2-1; 12 bases match TRBD2. This CDR3 spans 15 amino acids. Germline CDR1 MNHEY, CDR2 SVGEGT. Trimming at V came to 5 bases and at J to 4 bases, leaving 3 bases not matched to a gene. CDR3: CASSAGTSGYNEQFF. CDR3 DNA sequence: TGTGCCAGCAGTGCCGGGACTAGCGGGTACAATGAGCAGTTCTTC.

The chain recombines TRBV5-4 with TRBJ2-1; the D gene is possibly TRBD1 (6 bases). The V gene lost 0 bases and the J gene lost 7 bases, with 11 bases spanning the gap. This CDR3 region has 14 residues. Germline loops: CDR1 SGHNT, CDR2 YYREEE (reference sequence). As DNA, the CDR3 is TGTGCCAGCAGCTTGGGGACAGCGAGGAATGAGCAGTTCTTC. It is translated as CASSLGTARNEQFF.

J is TRBJ2-3 and V is TRBV20-1; TRBD2 is a possible D gene (6 bases). CDR3 length: 13 residues. V lost 6 bases and J 0 bases, leaving 10 bases between the germline ends. CDR1 is DFQATT and CDR2 is SNEGSKA in the germline V gene (reference sequence). The CDR3 sequence is CSAQAGSTDTQYF. The DNA for the CDR3 is TGCAGTGCCCAAGCGGGTAGCACAGATACGCAGTATTTT.

At least ten counts were recorded for this clonotype. The rearrangement uses TRBV10-3 and TRBJ2-1; no reliable D call. The CDR3 is 14 amino acids. The germline CDR1 and CDR2 sequences are ENHRY and SYGVKD. V was cut by 7 bases and J by 0 bases, with 10 bases left in between. The CDR3 loop is CAIMEHLSYNEQFF. CDR3 sequence (DNA): TGTGCCATCATGGAACACCTCTCCTACAATGAGCAGTTCTTC.

This clonotype was seen a few times. The chain combines TRBV9 with TRBJ2-3, with 8 bases lining up with TRBD2. Germline loops: CDR1 SGDLS, CDR2 YYNGEE. The CDR3 spans 17 residues. J was trimmed by 3 bases and V by 0 bases; bases with no gene match: 9. The CDR3 spells CASSVAITGGLTDTQYF. CDR3 bases: TGTGCCAGCAGCGTAGCTATAACGGGGGGGCTGACAGATACGCAGTATTTT.

Note on this clonotype: A junction boundary mismatches the germline segment, possibly from a read error. This rearrangement joins TRBV19 to TRBJ2-5; 8 bases are a match to TRBD1. This CDR3 has 14 amino acids. Germline V gene data show CDR1 as LNHDA and CDR2 as SQIVND (reference sequence). The CDR3 DNA follows: TGTGCCAGTAGCGAGGACAGGGCGGCCGAGACCGAGTACTTC. This codes for CASSEDRAAETEYF.

The gene calls are TRBV24-1 and TRBJ1-1; TRBD1 matches at 8 bases. The CDR3 consists of 13 residues. The junction had 7 bases not matched to a gene; V was cut back by 4 bases and J by 10 bases. Germline lookup yields CDR1 KGHDR and CDR2 SFDVKD. The CDR3 is CATSDSDRGSAFF. Written as DNA, the CDR3 is TGTGCCACCAGTGACTCTGACAGGGGTTCAGCTTTCTTT.

The table lists this clonotype with many counts. This sequence joins TRBV4-3 and TRBJ2-3; D is unclear. Trimming pared 2 bases from V and 0 bases from J, leaving 9 bases between. Per germline, CDR1 LGHNA and CDR2 YSLEER. The CDR3 covers 15 residues. CDR3 DNA sequence: TGCGCCAGCAGCCAATTGGGTCATAGCACAGATACGCAGTATTTT. Encoded protein: CASSQLGHSTDTQYF.

This clonotype was recorded many times. The gene calls are TRBV7-9 and TRBJ2-2, with 10 bases identical to TRBD1. The trim removed 5 bases at V and 7 bases at J, leaving 10 bases unmatched. CDR3 length: 16 amino acids. CDR1 SEHNR and CDR2 FQNEAQ come from the germline V gene (reference sequence). The CDR3: CASSTPGQGNRGELFF. DNA for the CDR3: TGTGCCAGCAGCACCCCGGGACAGGGGAATCGCGGGGAGCTGTTTTTT.

The gene calls are TRBV7-3 and TRBJ1-1, with D perhaps TRBD1 (5 bases). The CDR3 sequence is 14 residues long. Germline assignment: CDR1 SGHTA and CDR2 FQGTGA. V shed 4 bases and J shed 1 base, with 10 bases lying between them. The CDR3 sequence: CASSWRGGNTEAFF. The DNA of the CDR3 is TGTGCCAGCAGCTGGCGCGGGGGGAACACTGAAGCTTTCTTT.

J is TRBJ2-7 and V is TRBV5-6; 7 bases agree with TRBD1. CDR1 and CDR2 from the germline V gene are SGHDT and YYEEEE. CDR3 length: 12 amino acids. Unmatched junction bases numbered 5, after V lost 4 bases and J lost 7 bases. CDR3 sequence: CASSRTGREQYV. CDR3 sequence (DNA): TGTGCCAGCAGCCGGACAGGTCGTGAGCAGTACGTC.

The sample holds many counts of this clonotype. The chain carries TRBV20-1 and TRBJ1-1; no clear D. CDR3 length: 11 amino acids. V lost 3 bases to trimming and J lost 4 bases, with 6 bases between them. Germline lookup yields CDR1 DFQATT and CDR2 SNEGSKA (reference sequence). The chain's CDR3 is CSARRFTEAFF. The CDR3 nucleotides are TGCAGTGCTAGGCGATTCACTGAAGCTTTCTTT.

The chain couples TRBV14 to TRBJ2-5, with 7 bases identical to TRBD2. CDR1 SGHDN and CDR2 FVKESK come from the germline V gene. The ends lost 4 bases at V and 3 bases at J; junction bases unmatched: 5. The CDR3 sequence is 14 residues long. This CDR3 reads CASSRLAGEETQYF. The CDR3 DNA is TGTGCCAGCAGCCGCCTCGCGGGGGAAGAGACCCAGTACTTC.

The chain has TRBV6-1 and TRBJ1-5; no firm D call. Germline V gene lookup returns CDR1 MNHNS and CDR2 SASEGT. The CDR3 has 13 amino acids. V lost 7 bases to trimming and J lost 3 bases, with 10 bases between them. The DNA for the CDR3 is TGTGCCAGCAATCGAGACGACAATCAGCCCCAGCATTTT. Translation: CASNRDDNQPQHF.

This clonotype was found a few times. V is TRBV5-6 and J is TRBJ1-1; D remains unclear. Germline assignment: CDR1 SGHDT and CDR2 YYEEEE. V was trimmed by 2 bases and J by 0 bases, leaving 8 bases between them. The CDR3 spans 14 residues. The DNA of the CDR3 is TGTGCCAGCAGCTTACGACTCCTGAACACTGAAGCTTTCTTT. It is translated as CASSLRLLNTEAFF.

CDR3 protein: CASMGLAGLGEQYF. The CDR3 nucleotides are TGCGCCAGCATGGGGCTAGCGGGGCTAGGCGAGCAGTACTTC. The V and J genes are TRBV5-1 and TRBJ2-7; 9 bases are shared with TRBD2. The CDR3 is made up of 14 amino acids. V shed 6 bases, J shed 6 bases, and the junction held 10 bases outside the gene matches. Germline CDR1 reads SGHRS; CDR2 reads YFSETQ.